These 8 T cell receptor beta chains came from one sample sequenced in a study of blood T cell repertoires in COVID-19. This table comes from immunoSEQ multiplex PCR, and its TCRdb copy is limited to in-frame clones, with some not included. Among some 250,000 clones listed, approximately 83% were seen once. Sequenced input: PBMCs or T cells enriched from blood (not recorded which). The receptors stem from a woman between 45 and 65 years old who had recovered from COVID-19.

The rearrangement uses TRBV7-8 and TRBJ2-5; 12 bases align to TRBD2. Germline-derived CDR1 and CDR2 are SGHVS and FQNEAQ. The CDR3 runs to 18 residues. Trimming at V came to 3 bases and at J to 5 bases, leaving 13 bases not matched to a gene. In DNA form, the CDR3 reads TGTGCCAGCAGCTTTAGACTAGCGGGAGAATCAGCCGGCGAGACCCAGTACTTC. The encoded protein is CASSFRLAGESAGETQYF.

The chain recombines TRBV11-2 with TRBJ1-4; 8 nucleotides match TRBD1. The germline CDR1 and CDR2 sequences are SGHAT and FQNNGV. The length of the CDR3 is 15 residues. V was pared by 5 bases and J by 7 bases, with 9 bases of the junction left unmatched. Here the CDR3 DNA reads TGTGCCAGCAGCCCCCGACAGGGGAGAGGTGAAAAACTGTTTTTT. Amino acids: CASSPRQGRGEKLFF.

The chain couples TRBV18 to TRBJ2-7, with a tentative D call TRBD1 (6 bases). This CDR3 comprises 13 residues. V lost 3 bases and J lost 4, with 10 bases in between. Germline V lookup: CDR1 KGHSH, CDR2 LQKENI. DNA for the CDR3: TGTGCCAGCTCACCTGGGGGCGTTTACGAGCAGTACTTC. This codes for CASSPGGVYEQYF.

V is TRBV9 and J is TRBJ2-1; the match to TRBD2 covers 14 bases. Germline CDR1 SGDLS, CDR2 YYNGEE. V lost 0 bases, J lost 7 bases, and 6 bases stayed unmatched. The CDR3 has 17 residues. The DNA of the CDR3 is TGTGCCAGCAGCGTAGCAGGGACTAGCGGGAGCGGAAATGAGCAGTTCTTC. This sequence encodes CASSVAGTSGSGNEQFF.

V and J are TRBV2 and TRBJ1-4; D is perhaps TRBD1 (6 bases). Germline values: CDR1 SNHLY, CDR2 FYNNEI. This CDR3 is 14 amino acids long. Trimming pared 7 bases from V and 5 bases from J, leaving 14 bases between. CDR3 nucleotide sequence: TGTGCCAGCAACTTAAGGGGGGGCAATGAAAAACTGTTTTTT. Amino acid sequence: CASNLRGGNEKLFF.

This sequence joins TRBV27 and TRBJ1-5; 10 nucleotides match TRBD1. The ends lost 6 bases at V and 5 bases at J; junction bases unmatched: 1. This CDR3 has 13 amino acids. Germline values: CDR1 MNHEY, CDR2 SMNVEV (reference sequence). The CDR3 is CASSGQGDQPQHF. The CDR3 DNA sequence: TGTGCCAGCAGCGGACAGGGGGATCAGCCCCAGCATTTT.

About this clone: The sample has other DNA sequences that encode this CDR3 too. V gene TRBV11-2 combines with J gene TRBJ2-7; the match to TRBD2 covers 10 bases. Germline values: CDR1 SGHAT, CDR2 FQNNGV. V trimming: 0 bases; J trimming: 2 bases; junction bases outside the gene matches: 4. The CDR3 runs to 16 residues. The CDR3 nucleotides are TGTGCCAGCAGCTTAGATAGGCTAGCGGGAGCCTACGAGCAGTACTTC. It translates to CASSLDRLAGAYEQYF.

This clone was seen a few times. The chain is built from TRBV5-1 and TRBJ2-6; D is possibly TRBD2 (5 bases). This CDR3 is built from 15 residues. V was clipped by 5 bases and J by 0 bases, with 9 bases between them. From germline, CDR1 is SGHRS and CDR2 YFSETQ. CDR3 region: CASSRGSSGANVLTF. In DNA, the CDR3 is TGCGCCAGCAGTCGGGGAAGCTCTGGGGCCAACGTCCTGACTTTC.